Below, one T cell receptor beta chain is given with its context. This clone was recorded only once. Its antigen remains undetermined. The sample holds no much larger clone one base away, and base qualities are not on file. These data belong to a study of cytomegalovirus exposure and HLA in healthy donors (dated by TCRdb to 2017 to 2019). In terms of the full investigation: In an earlier analysis of 587 of the donors, under 300 Gb of sequence data and 90 million to 130 million unique TCR beta sequences from roughly 190 million T cells were reported. A later analysis re-analyzed previously published TCR beta repertoires from 660 or so donors and added high-resolution HLA genotyping to study TCR occurrence patterns. Four or five DR-DQ haplotypes were handled as single units for association and clustering because linkage in the cohort was strong. To predict cytomegalovirus infection status, the study combined high-throughput TCR immunosequencing, statistical association of individual TCRs with disease status, and machine learning. The number of typed donors differed by locus: about 620-640 for A, B, C, DRB1 and DQB1; approximately 540 for DQA1; 600 to 610 for DPA1; and roughly 450 for DPB1. All discovery cohort repertoires had been generated on a single sequencing platform. To decide whether each TCR beta V gene segment behaved as functional or pseudogenic, an earlier analysis of fewer than 750 of the donors relied on high-throughput TCR beta sequencing. HLA typing covered class I and class II loci at four-digit resolution. On average, roughly 240,000 unique TCR beta nucleotide sequences were sequenced per donor among roughly 430 genotyped donors of the cohort, with 15% to 20% of those sequences being non-productive. Among the approximately 400 genotyped donors, around 81% belonged to the genetic ancestry cluster associated with self-reported Caucasian donors. A later genetic analysis took genome-wide SNP genotypes for 398 of the 666 donors and used that subset as a discovery cohort. Rather than drawing on any new phenotypic data, the later analysis identified candidate immune exposures from TCR beta sequences and the way those sequences occurred across donors. Besides the first cohort of approximately 710 subjects, a separate validation cohort made up of 120 different subjects was used. Donor age, sex, ethnicity and CMV serostatus were compiled together with the repertoire data. The study profiled the T cell repertoires of 666 subjects by immunosequencing and related them to cytomegalovirus serostatus. The aim of the study was to test whether cataloging public T cell receptors could identify signatures of past pathogen exposure. An early release that covered fewer than 800 HLA-typed donors contained 300 to 350 gigabases of sequencing data and 65 million to 100 million unique TCR sequences. Findings and caveats that apply to the study as a whole: In a later analysis, some 18,000 TCR beta sequences were associated with specific HLA alleles at a false discovery rate of 0.05. The authors suggested that the approach could potentially be extended to other disease states and immunological phenotypes. Broadly in line with IMGT annotations, most TCR beta V segments showed up in productive rearrangements about 90% or about 30% of the time in an earlier analysis of 587 of the donors. According to a later genetic analysis, donors in an Asian-associated ancestry cluster had fewer N-insertions in productive TCRs than the approximately 610-donor mean. A few of the identified cytomegalovirus-associated TCR beta chains were confirmed in vitro to be specific for cytomegalovirus antigens. Assigning TCR associations to individual alleles was difficult when HLA alleles, especially DR and DQ, strongly co-occurred. Because HLA typing was unavailable for some donors at each locus, only the typed subset was used in association tests. Most CMV-associated TCR beta chains appeared to be HLA-restricted in a later analysis, and the HLA associations seemed to be driven largely by CMV exposure. While some public TCRs were present in many individuals, most TCR sequences turned up only very rarely across donors. Several of the top co-occurrence clusters appeared to be linked to parvovirus B19, influenza, CMV and Epstein-Barr virus, according to a later analysis. In a later genetic analysis, a missense DCLRE1C variant was associated with V-gene and J-gene trimming of TCR beta chains, and the association was replicated in an independent cohort. Presence/absence analyses assumed roughly uniform sequencing depth across donors, an assumption that may not hold. The only immune exposure information available for the cohort was CMV serostatus. A further reported finding was that TCR beta sequences accurately predicted the HLA-A and HLA-B alleles for most subjects in the first cohort. This cohort had only TCR beta chains sequenced, and the lack of alpha or paired-chain data limited which features could be detected. Some IMGT-functional V segments, including TRBV6-2 and TRBV6-3, could not be told apart with the 87-base-pair reads, so those segments were excluded. Linkage disequilibrium might explain the correlated functional status among segregating V segments, but an unknown experimental factor could not be ruled out. In the study, 150 to 200 TCR beta chains were listed as associated with cytomegalovirus. A later analysis found that HLA-associated TCR beta chains were more clonally expanded and had lower generation probabilities than equally common non-associated chains. A group of highly shared sequence variants was considered likely to be a technical artifact of the sequencing pipeline. In a later analysis, the rate of TCR association differed among HLA loci, with DRB1 alleles having the most associated TCRs and HLA-C alleles having the fewest. Roughly 17 rarely observed V segments, including chromosome 9 orphons, were excluded from the earlier analysis of almost 600 of the donors because counts were too low. The classifier was reported to diagnose cytomegalovirus status with high specificity and sensitivity in both the original cohort and the validation cohort.

Libraries came from the immunoSEQ multiplex PCR assay. For the multiplex PCR, a mixture combining 60 forward primers for TCR Vbeta segments and 13 reverse primers for TCR Jbeta segments was used. Amplification of the CDR3 region of rearranged TCR beta genes was performed with a multiplex PCR assay on genomic DNA. The amplified TCR beta libraries were sequenced on the Illumina HiSeq System as 87-base-pair reads. Under the source paper's analysis protocol: A later analysis counted approximately 76 million unique TCR beta chains across the 666 repertoires, and roughly 9.9 million of these chains were shared by at least two donors. A nearest-neighbor algorithm error-corrected the raw reads and collapsed the reads into unique sequences, merging closely related sequences to remove PCR and sequencing errors. To assign V, D and J gene segments, CDR3 sequences were aligned to IMGT reference sequences. For a sequence to be retained, a match of at least six nucleotides was required to both a V gene segment and a J gene segment. Rearrangements were classified as productive when the CDR3 lacked stop codons and remained in frame with V and J, and all other rearrangements were classified as non-productive. Following IMGT convention, CDR3 was defined as the stretch from the second conserved V-encoded cysteine up to the conserved J-encoded phenylalanine. In an earlier analysis of 587 of the donors, sequences lacking an unambiguous match to a single V gene segment were excluded. An earlier analysis of some 610 of the donors called V segments functional above 56.7% productive rearrangements and segregating when the between-donor standard deviation exceeded 5%. A statistical classification framework was built to diagnose cytomegalovirus status from the catalog of TCR beta chain sequences. A later analysis assigned V and J genes by comparing TCR nucleotide sequences with IMGT/GENE-DB human TR gene sequences. In a later analysis, CDR3 sequences and most-parsimonious VDJ recombination scenarios were assigned using the TCRdist pipeline. In a later analysis, each TCR beta chain was defined by its CDR3 amino acid sequence together with its V-gene family, and reads lacking a unique V-gene family were excluded. In a later analysis, several hundred highly shared, low-generation-probability nucleotide sequences were removed to address suspected cross-contamination and a sequencing artifact. In a later analysis, a clonal expansion index for each public chain was calculated from normalized within-repertoire ranks of inferred template counts. In a later analysis, generation probabilities were computed using a VDJ recombination model fitted to out-of-frame rearrangements, and the results were checked against IGoR. Hypergeometric tests were used in a later analysis to score TCR-TCR, TCR-HLA and TCR-CMV co-occurrence, with a repertoire-size bias correction applied to the TCR pairs. A later analysis estimated false discovery rates by permuting HLA or CMV assignments 20 times. In a later analysis, co-occurring TCRs were grouped with DBSCAN, and TCRdist sequence similarity was added when clustering was performed within HLA-allele-positive subsets. Repertoires with fewer than 30,000 or more than 120,000 public chains were left out of co-occurrence clustering, as were four to six repertoires with anomalous nucleotide sharing. TCRdb took this table from immuneACCESS and kept in-frame rearrangements with V and J called. Such tables lack part of the clones; where checked against another copy, unresolved V genes explain under half of the gap, and the rest is unexplained. The V and J calls and the clone size are those of that table, but D and trimming were determined from the DNA. The sample includes 150,000 to 200,000 clones, with roughly four fifths observed a single time. The ten largest account for approximately 1.8% of the sample.

The cysteine opens and the phenylalanine closes a CDR3 of 16 amino acids. The DNA shown is the 48-base CDR3, in frame from base 1. Sequences SGDLS (CDR1) and YYNGEE (CDR2) are obtained from the germline V gene. V is reduced by 0 bases and J by 6 bases, leaving a spacing of 16 bases between them. The cohort was made up of roughly 670 healthy bone marrow donors. At the time of sampling, every cohort member was nominally healthy, though immune exposures that went unrecorded were likely present. The donor was CMV seronegative and was included in the group of a few hundred seronegative cohort members. Each donor provided a peripheral blood sample, and peripheral blood mononuclear cells were used for TCR beta sequencing. Genomic DNA extraction from the blood cell samples was performed with the Qiagen DNeasy Blood Extraction Kit.

The receptor was isolated from a man aged 18 to 29 in good health and CMV-seronegative. The receptor chain draws on TRBV9 and TRBJ2-1; possibly the D gene is TRBD1, per 6 matching bases. Sequencing used PBMCs. The DNA sequence is TGTGCCAGCAGCGTAGAGGGACGGGACAATTCCAATGAGCAGTTCTTC. It codes for CASSVEGRDNSNEQFF.